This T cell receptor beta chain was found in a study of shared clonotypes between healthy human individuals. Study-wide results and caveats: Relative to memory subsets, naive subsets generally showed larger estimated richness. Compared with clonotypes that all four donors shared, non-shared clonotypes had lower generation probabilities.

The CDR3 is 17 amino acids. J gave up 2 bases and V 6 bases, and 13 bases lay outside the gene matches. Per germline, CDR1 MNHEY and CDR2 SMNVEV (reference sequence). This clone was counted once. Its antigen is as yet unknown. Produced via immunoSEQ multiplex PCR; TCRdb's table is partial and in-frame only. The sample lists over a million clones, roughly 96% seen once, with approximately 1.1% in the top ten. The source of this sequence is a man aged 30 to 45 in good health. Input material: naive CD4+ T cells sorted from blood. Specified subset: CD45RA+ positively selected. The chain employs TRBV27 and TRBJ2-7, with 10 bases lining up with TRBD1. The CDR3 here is CASSRNQLGTGAYEQYF. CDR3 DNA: TGTGCCAGCAGCAGAAATCAACTAGGGACAGGGGCCTACGAGCAGTACTTC.